The entry that follows covers one TCR beta chain sequence. Roughly 0.45 to 1 ug RNA was reverse transcribed with random hexamers. The authors amplified TCR beta CDR3 across 54 Vbeta and 13 Jbeta using immunoSEQ multiplex PCR. TCRdb recomputed calls from the immunoSEQ multiplex PCR reads with MiXCR, one row per CDR3 protein. The data contain over 70,000 distinct CDR3 sequences, around 96% of them singletons. This entry belongs to a study of CD8 T cells in Susac syndrome. V lost 5 bases, J lost 0 bases, and 8 bases lay in between. The CDR3 covers 14 residues. Sequencing targeted TCR beta in blood CD8+ and CD4+ T cells.

This clonotype was sampled from a human donor with Susac syndrome. The rearrangement links TRBV12-3 or TRBV12-4 to TRBJ1-5, with D hard to call. The sequenced sample was CD8+ T cells from PBMCs. The CDR3 is CASSPSHSNQPQHF. DNA for the CDR3: TGTGCCAGCAGTCCGTCCCATAGCAATCAGCCCCAGCATTTT.